This T cell receptor (beta chain) is drawn from a study of shared clonotypes between healthy human individuals (dated by TCRdb to the early 2020s). Background on the whole study: The cohort included a few men and a couple of women between 18 and 49 years of age. To increase sequencing depth and limit assay-specific biases, different laboratories used diverse techniques to prepare libraries and sequence TCR repertoires. To estimate repertoire size and how much clonotype sharing occurs between individuals, the study deeply sequenced the blood TCR repertoires of 5 or 6 healthy adults. Leukapheresis yielded between about 0.9 and 9.5 billion PBMCs per donor. Per donor, three plates each were used for CD4 naive and CD4 memory, two for CD8 naive, and one for CD8 memory.

TCR CDR3 regions were amplified from genomic DNA by multiplex PCR using the deep immunoSEQ assay. Extracted genomic DNA from each cell subset was spread evenly across all wells of several immunoSEQ 96-well plates, with each plate serving as a replicate. For sorted subsets, approximately 200 ng of genomic DNA, equivalent to around 30,000 T cell genomes, went into each replicate PCR. Purified libraries were measured with a Qubit 3.0 fluorometer, size-checked on a Bioanalyzer 2100, and measured again with the KAPA Library Quantification kit. A separate single-read 150-cycle Illumina NextSeq 550 flow cell was used to sequence each immunoSEQ 96-well plate. Under the source paper's analysis protocol: Because the immunoSEQ output included only junctional sequences and no quality scores, the filtering could not be the same as the filtering used for full-length reads. Sequences were annotated with PyIR, a Python wrapper for IgBLAST v1.9, using IMGT germline references to assign V/J genes and CDR3. Reads were filtered out if the reads had weak V/J assignments (E-value above 1e-6), no CDR3, stop codons, out-of-frame junctions, or ambiguous translated residues. A V3J clonotype was defined by an identical inferred V gene, J gene, and CDR3 amino acid sequence. To compute the percentage overlap between repertoires, the number of shared unique clonotypes was divided by the size of the smaller repertoire. Richness of each repertoire was evaluated using RTK rarefaction, the Chao1 estimator, and Recon v2.1 estimates of unobserved clonotypes. OLGA was used to compute generation probabilities for all TCRbeta clonotypes that the gDNA method yielded from a few donors. The table comes from immuneACCESS by way of TCRdb, which keeps in-frame sequences with V and J called. Part of the clones is missing from these tables; in studies checked, under half for an unresolved V gene and the rest for unknown reasons. The D gene and trimming were derived from the DNA, and the V and J assignments and clone size from that table. The sample data list 2,500,000 or so clones, and roughly 93% of these were observed just once. The ten largest clones add up to approximately 0.37% of the sample.

Donors were healthy HIV-negative adults with no recently reported acute infections or vaccinations. Every donor was a Caucasian adult residing in Nashville, Tennessee, USA. CD4+ T cells were enriched by magnetic negative selection, after which naive cells were positively selected on CD45RA and the negative fraction was taken as the memory subset. Blood was obtained by leukapheresis, after which PBMCs were separated by Ficoll-Histopaque density gradient centrifugation and cryopreserved in liquid nitrogen vapor phase. Purity and quantity of every magnetically sorted T cell population were checked by analytical flow cytometry. Genomic DNA was isolated from each sorted fraction and quantified by UV absorbance on a Nanodrop 2000c. CDR1 and CDR2 are read off the germline V gene as SQVTM and ANQGSEA. The CDR3 measures 12 amino acids from cysteine to phenylalanine. The only DNA kept is the CDR3, 36 bases in frame from the first base. Trimming at the junction amounts to 6 bases on V and 0 bases on J, and the germline ends lie 8 bases apart.

As concerns this clone: No antigen is known for it. No quality values exist for individual bases; no much larger clone is one base distant.

Results and caveats for the whole study, not just this receptor: Incomplete sequencing was indicated by rarefaction of sorted-subset datasets, despite the large sequencing depth. Clonotypes shared by all four sorted-subset donors showed higher generation probabilities than non-shared clonotypes. Pairwise subsampling indicated that sequencing depth was expected to affect the degree of clonotype sharing among donors. Sharing across a few donors was observed for 5% to 6.5% of naive CD4, over 3% of naive CD8, over 2% of memory CD4, and around 0.44% of memory CD8 clonotypes. The small number of donors limited the genetic and exposure-history diversity represented. Naive subsets generally had larger estimated clonotype richness than memory subsets. Sampling was restricted to blood, and TCR repertoires in tissue are likely to differ from TCR repertoires in blood.

The material sequenced was naive CD4+ T cells from PBMCs. The cell subset or site label of this sample denotes: CD45RA+ positively selected. The chain employs TRBV29-1 and TRBJ2-5; D gene: possibly TRBD2, on 5 matching bases. The sequence came from a man between 18 and 29 years old in good health. Some clones in this sample may be carry-over from other donors' samples. The DNA sequence follows: TGCAGCGTGCGGACTTACCAAGAGACCCAGTACTTC. It translates to CSVRTYQETQYF.